This T cell receptor beta chain comes out of a study of blood T cells in healthy people across ages. Broader study findings: TCR beta diversity correlated strongly with naive T cell percentage. Donor CMV status was unknown, possibly confounding expanded clonotype changes.

Each sample used at least 7 million PBMCs. Through a sample-barcoded 5' primer and a J-beta primer mix, a second PCR was run for 7 to 11 cycles. A template-switch adaptor containing 12 random nucleotides labeled each cDNA molecule. TCRdb recomputed calls from the 5' RACE reads with MiXCR, one row per CDR3 protein. The data hold hundreds of thousands of distinct CDR3 sequences, with about 43% observed a single time. Ten or more counts support this clonotype. Its antigen is unknown. This CDR3 has 9 residues. V lost 4 bases, J lost 8 bases, and 2 bases lay in between. The germline gives CDR1 WSHSY, CDR2 SAAADI.

The gene calls are TRBV10-2 and TRBJ2-5; D gene ambiguous. This receptor was taken from a man at least 80 years old in good health. Sequencing was performed on blood. CDR3 loop: CASSVTQYF. The CDR3 DNA is TGCGCCAGCAGTGTAACCCAGTACTTC.